These 32 T cell receptor beta chains were all obtained from the same sample, sequenced in a study of OX40 agonist ivuxolimab in advanced cancers. Assay: immunoSEQ multiplex PCR; the TCRdb copy retains only in-frame clones and omits some. Of 72,000 or so clones in the sample, around 90% are singletons; the top ten hold 0.2% to 0.3%. Sample: CD4+ or CD8+ T cells sorted from blood, taken in a trial of the OX40 agonist ivuxolimab. Receptors were obtained from an adult with an advanced solid tumor such as melanoma, head and neck, liver or kidney cancer.

The chain combines TRBV19 with TRBJ1-5; no clear D. Germline CDR1 LNHDA, CDR2 SQIVND (reference sequence). Trimming cost V 5 bases and J 0 bases, with 14 bases left between them. The length of the CDR3 is 16 residues. The CDR3 sequence is CASSGWGAYSNQPQHF. Written as DNA, the CDR3 is TGTGCCAGTAGTGGTTGGGGAGCCTATAGCAATCAGCCCCAGCATTTT.

This clone was seen only a few times. The chain carries TRBV27 and TRBJ2-7, with 15 positions matching TRBD2. The germline V gene encodes CDR1 MNHEY and CDR2 SMNVEV (reference sequence). V shed 5 bases, J shed 7 bases, and the junction held 9 bases outside the gene matches. CDR3 length: 16 amino acids. CDR3 in amino acids: CASSPSGLAGGKEQYF. In nucleotides, the CDR3 is TGTGCCAGCAGTCCCTCGGGACTAGCGGGAGGCAAAGAGCAGTACTTC.

The chain uses TRBV7-8 and TRBJ2-7; D is ambiguous. V dropped 5 bases and J dropped 4 bases, with 9 bases sitting between them. Germline V gene lookup returns CDR1 SGHVS and CDR2 FQNEAQ. CDR3 length: 12 amino acids. CDR3: CASSPGAYEQYF. CDR3 in DNA: TGTGCCAGCAGCCCCGGTGCATACGAGCAGTACTTC. Full variable domain (remainder filled in from reference TRBV7-8 and TRBJ2-7): GAGVSQSPRYKVAKRGQDVALRCDPISGHVSLFWYQQALGQGPEFLTYFQNEAQLDKSGLPSDRFFAERPEGSVSTLKIQRTQQEDSAVYLCASSPGAYEQYFGPGTRLTVT.

This clone was seen only a few times. This sequence joins TRBV7-2 and TRBJ2-7; D unresolved. Looked up from germline, CDR1 is SGHTA and CDR2 is FQGNSA. Trimming took 0 bases from V and 7 from J, leaving 10 bases between them. This CDR3 spans 13 amino acids. The CDR3 sequence: CASSLAGVGEQYF. DNA of the CDR3: TGTGCCAGCAGCTTAGCGGGTGTAGGGGAGCAGTACTTC. The full variable domain, completed using reference TRBV7-2 and TRBJ2-7, is GAGVSQSPSNKVTEKGKDVELRCDPISGHTALYWYRQSLGQGLEFLIYFQGNSAPDKSGLPSDRFSAERTGGSVSTLTIQRTQQEDSAVYLCASSLAGVGEQYFGPGTRLTVT.

The rearrangement uses TRBV10-3 and TRBJ1-3, with D unclear. Trimming removed 3 bases from V and 2 bases from J, with 8 bases in between. This CDR3 has 14 amino acids. The V gene's germline CDR1 is ENHRY and CDR2 SYGVKD. CDR3 region: CAISDPGTGNTIYF. CDR3 bases: TGTGCCATCAGTGACCCAGGAACTGGAAACACCATATATTTT.

The V call is TRBV2, the J call TRBJ2-5, with 7 bases fitting TRBD1. The CDR3 is 15 residues long. The germline V gene has CDR1 SNHLY and CDR2 FYNNEI. V shed 4 bases and J 1 base; nucleotides not matched to a gene: 6. CDR3 DNA: TGTGCCAGCAGTGCCATGGGACAGACCCAAGAGACCCAGTACTTC. It codes for CASSAMGQTQETQYF. Filled out from reference TRBV2 and TRBJ2-5, the complete variable domain reads EPEVTQTPSHQVTQMGQEVILRCVPISNHLYFYWYRQILGQKVEFLVSFYNNEISEKSEIFDDQFSVERPDGSNFTLKIRSTKLEDSAMYFCASSAMGQTQETQYFGPGTRLLVL.

This chain links TRBV7-9 with TRBJ2-1, with 11 positions matching TRBD2. The germline V gene encodes CDR1 SEHNR and CDR2 FQNEAQ (reference sequence). This CDR3 has 13 residues. With 2 bases clipped from V and 9 bases from J, the junction kept 0 bases outside the gene matches. The CDR3 nucleotides read TGTGCCAGCAGCTTACTAGCGGGGGGTGAGCAGTTCTTC. It translates to CASSLLAGGEQFF.

The V gene is TRBV9, the J gene TRBJ2-3; 7 bases match TRBD2. With 0 bases clipped from V and 8 bases from J, the junction kept 15 bases outside the gene matches. The CDR3 loop spans 17 amino acids. The germline CDR1 and CDR2 sequences are SGDLS and YYNGEE. The CDR3 region has the DNA TGTGCCAGCAGCGTAGGAACTAGCGTGGCCTCGCCTCCTACGCAGTATTTT. Translating gives CASSVGTSVASPPTQYF.

V usage is TRBV2 and J usage is TRBJ1-2, with D hard to call. There are 13 residues in the CDR3. In germline, CDR1 is SNHLY, CDR2 FYNNEI. Trimming stripped 5 bases from V and 8 bases from J, with 15 bases between. CDR3: CASSILVGDGYTF. The CDR3 coding sequence is TGTGCCAGCAGTATCCTCGTGGGTGACGGCTACACCTTC.

As for this clone: At one boundary the junction diverges from the germline segment, which might be a read error. J is TRBJ2-2 and V is TRBV5-1; 10 positions agree with TRBD2. Germline V CDR1 and CDR2: SGHRS, YFSETQ. The CDR3 totals 17 residues. CDR3 coding DNA: TGCGCCAGCACCTTGCGGCTAGCGGGAGCGAACACCGGGGAGCTGTTTTTT. Residues: CASTLRLAGANTGELFF.

V is TRBV11-1 and J is TRBJ2-3; tentative D call: TRBD1 (6 bases). The V gene lost 3 bases and the J gene lost 4 bases, with 8 bases spanning the gap. The CDR3 totals 13 residues. The germline CDR1 and CDR2 sequences are SGHAT and FQDESV (reference sequence). CDR3 in DNA: TGTGCCAGCAGCTTCTCAGGGGCAGATACGCAGTATTTT. It translates to CASSFSGADTQYF.

J is TRBJ2-3 and V is TRBV19; 7 bases map to TRBD2. This CDR3 is built from 13 residues. Germline V gives CDR1 LNHDA, CDR2 SQIVND (reference sequence). J was trimmed by 9 bases and V by 3 bases; bases with no gene match: 6. CDR3 bases: TGTGCCAGTAGTATTGGACTAGAGGAAACGCAGTATTTT. Its translation: CASSIGLEETQYF.

The V call is TRBV28, the J call TRBJ2-7, with D tentatively TRBD2 (5 bases). The germline V gene encodes CDR1 MDHEN and CDR2 SYDVKM. The CDR3 consists of 15 residues. With 3 bases removed from V and 1 base from J, the gap between germline ends came to 13 bases. The CDR3 region has the DNA TGTGCCAGCAGTTTTCTTGGTAGCGAATCCTACGAGCAGTACTTC. Translation: CASSFLGSESYEQYF.

This clone was picked up one time. V usage is TRBV28 and J usage is TRBJ2-1, with 11 positions matching TRBD2. CDR1 MDHEN and CDR2 SYDVKM come from the germline V gene. This CDR3 has 17 residues. V was clipped by 2 bases and J by 5 bases; unmatched bases: 8. CDR3 bases: TGTGCCAGCAGTTTAGGACTAACTAGCGGGAGCGACAATGAGCAGTTCTTC. It encodes CASSLGLTSGSDNEQFF. Variable domain in full (rest from reference TRBV28 and TRBJ2-1): DVKVTQSSRYLVKRTGEKVFLECVQDMDHENMFWYRQDPGLGLRLIYFSYDVKMKEKGDIPEGYSVSREKKERFSLILESASTNQTSMYLCASSLGLTSGSDNEQFFGPGTRLTVL.

V is TRBV7-7 and J is TRBJ2-5, with D possibly matching TRBD2 (5 bases). This CDR3 contains 13 residues. CDR1 and CDR2 from the germline V gene are SSHAT and FNYEAQ (reference sequence). The V end lost 6 bases, the J end lost 4 bases, and 12 bases lay between the germline ends. CDR3 in amino acids: CASSFLSGETQYF. CDR3 DNA: TGTGCCAGCAGTTTCTTGAGCGGAGAGACCCAGTACTTC.

The chain recombines TRBV19 with TRBJ2-1; the D gene is possibly TRBD2 (5 bases). The CDR3 runs to 15 residues. Trimming pared 5 bases from V and 3 bases from J, leaving 14 bases between. Germline lookup yields CDR1 LNHDA and CDR2 SQIVND (reference sequence). The CDR3 loop reads CASSGGITSYNEQFF. DNA of the CDR3: TGTGCCAGTAGTGGAGGAATTACGAGCTACAATGAGCAGTTCTTC.

The genes are TRBV4-3 and TRBJ1-2; 10 bases are a match to TRBD1. Trimming cost V 2 bases and J 3 bases; bases outside gene matches: 6. The germline CDR1 and CDR2 sequences are LGHNA and YSLEER. CDR3 length equals 16 residues. The CDR3 DNA follows: TGCGCCAGCAGCCAATCGACAGGGGGCAGGGACTATGGCTACACCTTC. Amino acid sequence: CASSQSTGGRDYGYTF.

This chain uses TRBV27 with TRBJ2-5; no firm D call. The CDR3 runs 14 residues. CDR1 is MNHEY, CDR2 SMNVEV, per germline (reference sequence). The V gene lost 6 bases and the J gene lost 2 bases, with 13 bases spanning the gap. CDR3 DNA: TGTGCCAGCAGAGGTGCGGAGAGACAAGAGACCCAGTACTTC. Protein product: CASRGAERQETQYF.

The J gene is TRBJ2-4, the V gene TRBV5-1; 14 positions match TRBD2. Germline CDR1 is SGHRS and CDR2 is YFSETQ. V gave up 4 bases and J gave up 1 base; unmatched junction bases: 16. The CDR3 loop spans 21 amino acids. CDR3 sequence: CASSVGTGTSGSGEAKNIQYF. CDR3 in DNA: TGCGCCAGCAGCGTCGGGACAGGGACTAGCGGGAGCGGTGAGGCCAAAAACATTCAGTACTTC.

The rearrangement joins TRBV18 to TRBJ2-1; D gene unclear. The CDR3 length is 13 residues. Per the germline V gene, CDR1 is KGHSH and CDR2 is LQKENI. V lost 0 bases to trimming and J lost 15 bases, with 15 bases between them. The CDR3 here is CASSPPEIGGVFF. In DNA form, the CDR3 reads TGTGCCAGCTCACCACCGGAAATCGGTGGCGTGTTCTTC.

V is TRBV6-5 and J is TRBJ2-7; TRBD2 aligns across 9 bases. CDR1 is MNHEY and CDR2 is SVGAGI in the germline V gene. Germline trimming cut 2 bases from V and 3 bases from J; bases unmatched to any gene: 8. The CDR3 totals 16 residues. The CDR3 DNA reads as TGTGCCAGCAGTTACCACGGACTAGCGAGTGGCTACGAGCAGTACTTC. This translates into CASSYHGLASGYEQYF.

This rearrangement joins TRBV28 to TRBJ2-4; 8 bases map to TRBD2. V was clipped by 1 base and J by 4 bases; unmatched bases: 3. Germline assignment: CDR1 MDHEN and CDR2 SYDVKM. The CDR3 covers 15 residues. The chain's CDR3 is CASSLLASGKNIQYF. Written as DNA, the CDR3 is TGTGCCAGCAGTTTATTGGCTAGCGGGAAAAACATTCAGTACTTC.

The genes are TRBV7-9 and TRBJ1-4; D perhaps matches TRBD1 (5 bases). CDR1 SEHNR and CDR2 FQNEAQ come from the germline V gene (reference sequence). The CDR3 has 12 residues. The ends were cut back, 1 base at V and 13 bases at J, with 10 bases in the middle. CDR3 in DNA: TGTGCCAGCAGCTTAGAGGGGACGGGACTGTTTTTT. Translated: CASSLEGTGLFF. The whole variable domain, filled in from reference TRBV7-9 and TRBJ1-4, reads DTGVSQNPRHKITKRGQNVTFRCDPISEHNRLYWYRQTLGQGPEFLTYFQNEAQLEKSRLLSDRFSAERPKGSFSTLEIQRTEQGDSAMYLCASSLEGTGLFFGSGTQLSVL.

The V gene is TRBV11-2, the J gene TRBJ2-3, with no clear D. Trimming pared 1 base from V and 4 bases from J, leaving 3 bases between. This CDR3 has 12 amino acids. Per germline, CDR1 SGHAT and CDR2 FQNNGV. CDR3 bases: TGTGCCAGCAGCTTAGGGTCAGATACGCAGTATTTT. The encoded protein is CASSLGSDTQYF.

The rearrangement joins TRBV10-1 to TRBJ2-2, with 11 positions matching TRBD2. Germline V lookup: CDR1 WNHNN, CDR2 SYGVQD (reference sequence). V lost 3 bases, J lost 4 bases, and 7 bases stayed unmatched. The CDR3 spans 17 residues. CDR3 residues: CASSETSGSPGTGELFF. CDR3 coding DNA: TGCGCCAGCAGTGAAACTAGCGGGAGCCCGGGCACCGGGGAGCTGTTTTTT.

The V gene is TRBV19, the J gene TRBJ1-5, with D maybe TRBD1 (6 bases). Trimming left V 5 bases short and J 2 bases short, with 10 bases between. The germline V gene encodes CDR1 LNHDA and CDR2 SQIVND (reference sequence). The CDR3 is made up of 14 amino acids. The CDR3 region has the DNA TGTGCCAGTAGTCTACAGGGAGGCAATCAGCCCCAGCATTTT. Its protein product is CASSLQGGNQPQHF.

The J gene is TRBJ2-2, the V gene TRBV2; the D is unclear. Trimming shortened V by 4 bases and J by 4 bases, and 7 bases separated the two germline ends. Per germline, CDR1 SNHLY and CDR2 FYNNEI. CDR3 length equals 13 residues. CDR3 amino acids: CASSVAPTGELFF. Written as DNA, the CDR3 is TGTGCCAGCAGTGTTGCACCCACCGGGGAGCTGTTTTTT.

This clone was recorded once. This chain uses TRBV7-9 with TRBJ1-4, with no clear D. V lost 0 bases, J lost 8 bases, and 13 bases lay in between. The germline V gene has CDR1 SEHNR and CDR2 FQNEAQ (reference sequence). The CDR3 has 15 residues. This CDR3 is CASSLAGTGGEKLFF. In DNA form, the CDR3 reads TGTGCCAGCAGCTTAGCCGGCACCGGAGGGGAAAAACTGTTTTTT.

The V gene is TRBV5-8, the J gene TRBJ1-1; no firm D call. The V gene lost 4 bases and the J gene lost 3 bases, with 16 bases spanning the gap. Germline CDR1 and CDR2: SGHTS and YDEGEE. The CDR3 covers 15 residues. The CDR3 reads CASSTPPLRYTEAFF. In nucleotides, the CDR3 is TGTGCCAGCAGCACACCCCCTCTCCGGTACACTGAAGCTTTCTTT.

The rearrangement uses TRBV14 and TRBJ1-1; possibly TRBD1 for D (6 bases). CDR3 length equals 18 residues. Between the trimmed V and J ends, which lost 0 bases and 3 bases, there was a span of 20 bases. In germline, CDR1 is SGHDN, CDR2 FVKESK. CDR3 sequence (DNA): TGTGCCAGCAGCCAAGAACGGGGATGGGGGGCGAGGTACACTGAAGCTTTCTTT. It specifies CASSQERGWGARYTEAFF.

The chain couples TRBV4-2 to TRBJ1-1, with 10 bases identical to TRBD1. The J segment lost 14 bases and the V segment lost 4 bases, leaving 10 bases of the junction unmatched. The germline CDR1 and CDR2 sequences are LGHNA and YNFKEQ. This CDR3 has 13 residues. CDR3 sequence reads: CASSPRGQGDVFF. CDR3 in DNA: TGTGCCAGCAGCCCACGAGGACAGGGGGACGTCTTCTTT.

This sequence joins TRBV7-2 and TRBJ2-1; 9 bases line up with TRBD2. The CDR3 consists of 15 residues. CDR1 and CDR2 from the germline V gene are SGHTA and FQGNSA. With V trimmed by 8 bases and J by 5 bases, 10 bases remained unmatched. The CDR3 protein is CASRGASGVNNEQFF. As DNA, the CDR3 is TGTGCCAGCCGAGGGGCTAGCGGGGTAAACAATGAGCAGTTCTTC.